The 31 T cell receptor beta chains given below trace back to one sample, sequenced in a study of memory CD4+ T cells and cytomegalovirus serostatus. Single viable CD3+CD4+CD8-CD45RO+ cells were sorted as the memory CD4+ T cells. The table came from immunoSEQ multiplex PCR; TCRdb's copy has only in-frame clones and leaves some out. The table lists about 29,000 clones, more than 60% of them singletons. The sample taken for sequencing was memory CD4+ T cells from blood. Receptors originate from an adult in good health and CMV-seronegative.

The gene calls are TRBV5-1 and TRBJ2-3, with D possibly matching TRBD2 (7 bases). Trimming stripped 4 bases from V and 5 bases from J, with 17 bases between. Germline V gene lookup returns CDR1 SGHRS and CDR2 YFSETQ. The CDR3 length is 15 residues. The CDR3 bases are TGCGCCAGCAGCCCGAGTGGGGGGGCCGGAGATACGCAGTATTTT. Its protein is CASSPSGGAGDTQYF.

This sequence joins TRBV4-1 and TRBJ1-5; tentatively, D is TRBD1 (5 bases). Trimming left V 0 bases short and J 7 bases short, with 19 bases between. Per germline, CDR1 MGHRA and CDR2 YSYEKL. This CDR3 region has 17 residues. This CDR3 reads CASSQDRDLQGVQPQHF. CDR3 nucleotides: TGCGCCAGCAGCCAAGATCGGGACTTGCAAGGGGTGCAGCCCCAGCATTTT.

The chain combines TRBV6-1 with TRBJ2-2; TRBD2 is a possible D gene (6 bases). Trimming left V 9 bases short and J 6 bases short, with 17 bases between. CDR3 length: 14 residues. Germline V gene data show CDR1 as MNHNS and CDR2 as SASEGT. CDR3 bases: TGTGCCAGTGTCGGAGGGATCGGCGCCGGGGAGCTGTTTTTT. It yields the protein CASVGGIGAGELFF.

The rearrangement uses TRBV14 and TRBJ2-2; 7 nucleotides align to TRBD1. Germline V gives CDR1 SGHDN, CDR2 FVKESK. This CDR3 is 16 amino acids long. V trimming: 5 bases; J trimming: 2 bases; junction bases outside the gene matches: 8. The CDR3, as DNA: TGTGCCAGCAGCAATCCGGGACAGCTTAACACCGGGGAGCTGTTTTTT. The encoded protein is CASSNPGQLNTGELFF.

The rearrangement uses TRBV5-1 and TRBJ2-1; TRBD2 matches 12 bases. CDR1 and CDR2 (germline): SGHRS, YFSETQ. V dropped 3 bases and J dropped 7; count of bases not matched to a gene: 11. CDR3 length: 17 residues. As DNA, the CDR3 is TGCGCCAGCAGCTCGGGAAGTCTAGCGGGGGGGCTTAATGAGCAGTTCTTC. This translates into CASSSGSLAGGLNEQFF.

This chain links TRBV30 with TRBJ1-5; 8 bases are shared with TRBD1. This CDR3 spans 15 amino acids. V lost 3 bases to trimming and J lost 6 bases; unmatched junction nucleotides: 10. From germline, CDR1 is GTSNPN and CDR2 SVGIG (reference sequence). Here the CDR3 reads CAWSTGTGGSQPQHF. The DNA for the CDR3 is TGTGCCTGGAGCACTGGGACAGGTGGGAGTCAGCCCCAGCATTTT.

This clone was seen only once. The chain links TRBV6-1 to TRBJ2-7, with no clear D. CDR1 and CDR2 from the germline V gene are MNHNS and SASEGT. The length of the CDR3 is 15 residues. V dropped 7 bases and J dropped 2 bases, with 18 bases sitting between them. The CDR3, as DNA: TGTGCCAGCACCATGGGCGCGATCGTTGCCTACGAGCAGTACTTC. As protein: CASTMGAIVAYEQYF.

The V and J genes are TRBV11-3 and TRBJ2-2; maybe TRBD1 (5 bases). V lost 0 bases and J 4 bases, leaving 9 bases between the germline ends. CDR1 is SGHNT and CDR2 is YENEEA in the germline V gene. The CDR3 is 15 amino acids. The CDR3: CASSLDRVGTGELFF. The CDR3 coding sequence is TGTGCCAGCAGCTTAGACAGGGTCGGCACCGGGGAGCTGTTTTTT.

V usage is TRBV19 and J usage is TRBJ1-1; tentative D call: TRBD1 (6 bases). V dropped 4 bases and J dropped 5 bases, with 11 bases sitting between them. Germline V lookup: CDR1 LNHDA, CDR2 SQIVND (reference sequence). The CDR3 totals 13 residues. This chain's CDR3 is CASSTNRVTEAFF. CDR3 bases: TGTGCCAGTAGTACAAACAGGGTTACTGAAGCTTTCTTT.

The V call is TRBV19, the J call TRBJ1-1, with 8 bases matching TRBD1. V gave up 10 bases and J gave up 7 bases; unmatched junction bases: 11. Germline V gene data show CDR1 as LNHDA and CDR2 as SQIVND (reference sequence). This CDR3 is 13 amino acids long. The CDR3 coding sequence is TGTGCCATAAGGGGACAGGCGGGCAGTGAAGCTTTCTTT. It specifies CAIRGQAGSEAFF.

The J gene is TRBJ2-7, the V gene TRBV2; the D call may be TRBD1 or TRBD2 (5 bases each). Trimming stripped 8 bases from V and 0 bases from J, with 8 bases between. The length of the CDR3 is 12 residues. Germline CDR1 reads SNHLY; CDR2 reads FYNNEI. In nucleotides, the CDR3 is TGTGCCAGCCGGGGCGACTCCTACGAGCAGTACTTC. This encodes CASRGDSYEQYF.

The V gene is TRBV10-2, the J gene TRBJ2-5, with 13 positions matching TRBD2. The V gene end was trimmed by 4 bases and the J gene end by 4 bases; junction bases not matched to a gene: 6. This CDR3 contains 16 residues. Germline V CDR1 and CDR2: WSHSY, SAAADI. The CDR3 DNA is TGCGCCAGCAGTGGCGGACTAGCGGGGGTCGGAGAGACCCAGTACTTC. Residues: CASSGGLAGVGETQYF.

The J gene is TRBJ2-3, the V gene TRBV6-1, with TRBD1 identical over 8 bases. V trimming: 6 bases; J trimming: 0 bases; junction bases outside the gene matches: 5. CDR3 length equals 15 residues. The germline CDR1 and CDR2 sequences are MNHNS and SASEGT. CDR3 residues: CASSKGQGSTDTQYF. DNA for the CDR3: TGTGCCAGCAGCAAAGGACAGGGAAGCACAGATACGCAGTATTTT.

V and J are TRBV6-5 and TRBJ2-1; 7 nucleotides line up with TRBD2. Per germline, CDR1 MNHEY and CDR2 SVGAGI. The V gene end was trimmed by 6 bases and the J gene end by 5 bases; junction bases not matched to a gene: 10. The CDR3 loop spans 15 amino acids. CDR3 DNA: TGTGCCAGCAGACCCGGGGGGTCAGGGAACAATGAGCAGTTCTTC. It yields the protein CASRPGGSGNNEQFF.

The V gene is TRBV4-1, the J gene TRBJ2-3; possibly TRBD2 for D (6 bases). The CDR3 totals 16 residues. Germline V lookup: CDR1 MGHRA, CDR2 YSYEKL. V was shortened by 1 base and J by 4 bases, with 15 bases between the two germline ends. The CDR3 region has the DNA TGCGCCAGCAGCCAAGGTTACGGGACGGGGGCAGATACGCAGTATTTT. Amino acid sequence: CASSQGYGTGADTQYF.

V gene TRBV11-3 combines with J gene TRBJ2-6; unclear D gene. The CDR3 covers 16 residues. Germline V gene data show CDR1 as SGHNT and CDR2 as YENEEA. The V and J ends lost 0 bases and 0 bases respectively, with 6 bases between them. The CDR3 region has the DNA TGTGCCAGCAGCTTAGAAGGCAGCTCTGGGGCCAACGTCCTGACTTTC. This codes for CASSLEGSSGANVLTF.

In nucleotides, the CDR3 is TGTGCCAGCAGCTCGACCCTCGGGGTTGTAAGCGGCTACACCTTC. Amino acids: CASSSTLGVVSGYTF. The chain recombines TRBV7-2 with TRBJ1-2; D gene uncertain. V dropped 4 bases and J dropped 8 bases, with 20 bases sitting between them. This CDR3 has 15 amino acids. CDR1 is SGHTA, CDR2 FQGNSA, per germline.

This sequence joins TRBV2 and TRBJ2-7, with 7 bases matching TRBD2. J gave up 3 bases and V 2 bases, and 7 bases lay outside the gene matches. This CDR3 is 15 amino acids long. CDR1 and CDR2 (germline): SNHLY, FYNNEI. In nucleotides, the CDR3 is TGTGCCAGCAGTGAAAGCAGCGGGGAACTCTACGAGCAGTACTTC. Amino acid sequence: CASSESSGELYEQYF.

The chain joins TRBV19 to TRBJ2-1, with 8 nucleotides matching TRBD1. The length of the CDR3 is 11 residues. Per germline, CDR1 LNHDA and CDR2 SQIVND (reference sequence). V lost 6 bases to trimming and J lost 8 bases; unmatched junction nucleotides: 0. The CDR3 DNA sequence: TGTGCCAGTAGCAGGGGGCATGAGCAGTTCTTC. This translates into CASSRGHEQFF.

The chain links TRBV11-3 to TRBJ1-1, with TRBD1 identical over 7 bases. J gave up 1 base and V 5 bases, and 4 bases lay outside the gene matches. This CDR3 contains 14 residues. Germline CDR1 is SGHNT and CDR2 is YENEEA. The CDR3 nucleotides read TGTGCCAGCAGCGACCGGACAGGGAACACTGAAGCTTTCTTT. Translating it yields CASSDRTGNTEAFF.

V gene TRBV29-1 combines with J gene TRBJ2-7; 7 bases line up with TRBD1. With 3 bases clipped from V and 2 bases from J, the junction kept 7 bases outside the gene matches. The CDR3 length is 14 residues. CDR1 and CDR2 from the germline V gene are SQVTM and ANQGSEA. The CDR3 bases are TGCAGCGTTGAGGTTCCGGGACAGCCCTACGAGCAGTACTTC. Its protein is CSVEVPGQPYEQYF.

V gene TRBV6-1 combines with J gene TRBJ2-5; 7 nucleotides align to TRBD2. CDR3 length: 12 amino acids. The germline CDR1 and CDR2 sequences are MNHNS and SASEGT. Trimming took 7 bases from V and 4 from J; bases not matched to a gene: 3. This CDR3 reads CASKRGRETQYF. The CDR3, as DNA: TGTGCCAGCAAGCGGGGACGAGAGACCCAGTACTTC.

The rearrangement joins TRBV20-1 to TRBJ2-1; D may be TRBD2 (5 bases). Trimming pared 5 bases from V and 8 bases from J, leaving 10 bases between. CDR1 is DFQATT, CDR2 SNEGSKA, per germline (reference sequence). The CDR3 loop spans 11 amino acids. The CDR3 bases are TGCAGTGCTCGGAGGATCGATGAGCAGTTCTTC. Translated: CSARRIDEQFF.

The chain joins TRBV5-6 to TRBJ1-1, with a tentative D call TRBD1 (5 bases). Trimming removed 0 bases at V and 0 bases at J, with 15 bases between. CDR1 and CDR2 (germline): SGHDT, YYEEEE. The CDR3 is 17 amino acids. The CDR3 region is CASSLGWGSVMNTEAFF. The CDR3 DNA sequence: TGTGCCAGCAGCTTGGGGTGGGGGTCTGTTATGAACACTGAAGCTTTCTTT.

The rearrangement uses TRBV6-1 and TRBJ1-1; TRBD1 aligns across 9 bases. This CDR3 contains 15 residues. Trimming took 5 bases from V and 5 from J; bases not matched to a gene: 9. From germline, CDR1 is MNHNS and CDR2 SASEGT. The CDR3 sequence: CASSLTGTGKTEAFF. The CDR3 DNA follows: TGTGCCAGCAGTCTCACCGGGACAGGGAAGACTGAAGCTTTCTTT.

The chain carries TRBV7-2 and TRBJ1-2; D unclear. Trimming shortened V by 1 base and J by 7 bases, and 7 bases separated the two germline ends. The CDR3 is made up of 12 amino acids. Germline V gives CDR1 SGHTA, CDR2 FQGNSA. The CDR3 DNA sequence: TGTGCCAGCAGCTTAGAAGAAGGTGGCTACACCTTC. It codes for CASSLEEGGYTF.

DNA for the CDR3: TGTGCCAGCAGTAGCCTAAAGGGACAGGCAACCTACGAGCAGTACTTC. It codes for CASSSLKGQATYEQYF. The chain joins TRBV27 to TRBJ2-7; TRBD1 matches 8 bases. The CDR3 is made up of 16 amino acids. CDR1 is MNHEY and CDR2 is SMNVEV in the germline V gene (reference sequence). Unmatched junction bases numbered 11, after V lost 5 bases and J lost 2 bases.

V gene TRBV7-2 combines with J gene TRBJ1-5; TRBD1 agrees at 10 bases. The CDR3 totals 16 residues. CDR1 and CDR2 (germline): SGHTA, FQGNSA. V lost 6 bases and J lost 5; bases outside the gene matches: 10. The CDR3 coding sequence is TGTGCCAGCAGAGACCGGGACAGGGGTTTGGATCAGCCCCAGCATTTT. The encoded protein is CASRDRDRGLDQPQHF.

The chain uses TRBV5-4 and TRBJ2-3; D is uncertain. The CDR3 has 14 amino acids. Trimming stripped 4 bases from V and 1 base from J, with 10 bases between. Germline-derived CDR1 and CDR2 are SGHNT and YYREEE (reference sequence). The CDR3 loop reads CASSLTRRTDTQYF. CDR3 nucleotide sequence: TGTGCCAGCAGCCTGACAAGACGCACAGATACGCAGTATTTT.

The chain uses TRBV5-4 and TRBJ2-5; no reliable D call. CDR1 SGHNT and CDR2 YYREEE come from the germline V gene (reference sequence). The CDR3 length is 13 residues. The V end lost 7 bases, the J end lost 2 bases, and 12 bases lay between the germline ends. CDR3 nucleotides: TGTGCCAGCGGATCGGTAGCTCAAGAGACCCAGTACTTC. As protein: CASGSVAQETQYF.

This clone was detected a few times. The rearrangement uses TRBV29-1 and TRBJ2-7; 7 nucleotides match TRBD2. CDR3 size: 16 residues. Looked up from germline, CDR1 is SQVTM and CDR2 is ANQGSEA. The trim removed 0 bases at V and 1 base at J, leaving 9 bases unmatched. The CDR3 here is CSVEDVGGENSYEQYF. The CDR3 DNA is TGCAGCGTTGAAGACGTTGGGGGGGAGAATTCCTACGAGCAGTACTTC.